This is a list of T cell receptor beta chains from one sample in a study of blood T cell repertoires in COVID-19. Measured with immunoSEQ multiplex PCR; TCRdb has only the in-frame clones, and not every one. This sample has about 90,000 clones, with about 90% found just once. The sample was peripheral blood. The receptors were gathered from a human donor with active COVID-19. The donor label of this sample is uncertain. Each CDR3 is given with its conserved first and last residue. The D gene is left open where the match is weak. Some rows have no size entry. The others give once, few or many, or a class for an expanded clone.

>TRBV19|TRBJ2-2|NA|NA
TGTGCCAGTAGTCTCCAGGGAAGAACCACCGGGGAGCTGTTTTTT
CASSLQGRTTGELFF
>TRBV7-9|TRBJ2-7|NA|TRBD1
TGTGCCAGCAGCGCACAGACAGGGGGTTTCTACGAGCAGTACTTC
CASSAQTGGFYEQYF
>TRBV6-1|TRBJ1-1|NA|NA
TGTGCCAGCAGTGAATGGTCTATCCAGGATGCCACTGAAGCTTTCTTT
CASSEWSIQDATEAFF
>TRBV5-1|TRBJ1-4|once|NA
TGCGCCAGCAGCAGGGGGAACGAAAAACTGTTTTTT
CASSRGNEKLFF
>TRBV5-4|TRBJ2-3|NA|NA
TGTGCCAGCAGTACGCGGGCGGGCCGCAGCACAGATACGCAGTATTTT
CASSTRAGRSTDTQYF
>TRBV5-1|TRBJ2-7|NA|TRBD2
TGCGCCAGCAGCTCGGGACTAGCGGGGGCTCGTTACTCCTACGAGCAGTACTTC
CASSSGLAGARYSYEQYF
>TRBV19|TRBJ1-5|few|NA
TGTGCCAGTAGTACGCGACAGGCCGAGGGGCCCCAGCATTTT
CASSTRQAEGPQHF
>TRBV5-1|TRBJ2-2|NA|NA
TGCGCCAGCAGCTTGGAAACGGACCCGGGGACCGGGGAGCTGTTTTTT
CASSLETDPGTGELFF
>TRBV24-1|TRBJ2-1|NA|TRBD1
TGTGCCACCAGTGACCACGGGCGACCGACAGGGGGAAATGAGCAGTTCTTC
CATSDHGRPTGGNEQFF
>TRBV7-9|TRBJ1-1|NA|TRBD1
TGTGCCAGCAGCTTAGTGGCCGGGACAGGGGAGCACACTGAAGCTTTCTTT
CASSLVAGTGEHTEAFF
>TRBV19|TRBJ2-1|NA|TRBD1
TGTGCCAGTACCCCCTCTAGAGGACAGGGAAATTTGGGAAACAATGAGCAGTTCTTC
CASTPSRGQGNLGNNEQFF
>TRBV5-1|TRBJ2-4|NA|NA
TGCGCCAGCAGCTTCTCAGGCCTACTAGCCAAAAACATTCAGTACTTC
CASSFSGLLAKNIQYF
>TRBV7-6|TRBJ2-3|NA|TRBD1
TGTGCCAGCAGCGACCGGGACAGGGCAGCATACGCGCAGTATTTT
CASSDRDRAAYAQYF
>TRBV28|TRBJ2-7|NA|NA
TGTGCCAGCAGTTTCGTCGCCGGGTTAGAAGCTCGCTACGAGCAGTACTTC
CASSFVAGLEARYEQYF
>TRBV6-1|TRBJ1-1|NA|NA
TGTGCCAGCAGTGAATTGCACCCGGGGACTGAAGCTTTCTTT
CASSELHPGTEAFF
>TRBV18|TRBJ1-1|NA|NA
TGTGCCAGCTCACCAGAGAGGGTCATGAACACTGAAGCTTTCTTT
CASSPERVMNTEAFF
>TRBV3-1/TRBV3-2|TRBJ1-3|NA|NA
TGTGCCAGCAGCCAAAGCTCCTTAAACACCATATATTTT
CASSQSSLNTIYF
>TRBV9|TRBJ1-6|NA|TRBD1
TGTGCCAGCAGCCCGCGTACAGGGGGAGGGAATTCACCCCTCCACTTT
CASSPRTGGGNSPLHF
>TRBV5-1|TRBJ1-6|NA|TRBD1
TGCGCCAGCAGCTTGGAAGGGGGCAGGGATTCACCCCTCCACTTT
CASSLEGGRDSPLHF
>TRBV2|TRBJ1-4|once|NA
TGTGCCAGCAGTGATAGAGTACAGATTAATGAAAAACTGTTTTTT
CASSDRVQINEKLFF
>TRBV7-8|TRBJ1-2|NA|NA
TGTGCCAGCAGCTTGGGGTCAGGGGTTTATGGCTACACCTTC
CASSLGSGVYGYTF
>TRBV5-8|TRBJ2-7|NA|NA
TGTGCCAGCAGTCGCGGAGGCATAGCTTCGACCTACGAGCAGTACTTC
CASSRGGIASTYEQYF
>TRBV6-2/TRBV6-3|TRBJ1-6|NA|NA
TGTGCCAGCAGCCCGGGGGGTTCACCCCTCCACTTT
CASSPGGSPLHF
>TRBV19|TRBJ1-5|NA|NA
TGTGCCAGTAATTGGGGGCAGCCGAGCGGTGTGGAGCCCCAGCATTTT
CASNWGQPSGVEPQHF
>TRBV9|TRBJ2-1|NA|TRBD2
TGTGCCAGCAGCGTCCAAAAGCGGGGGGATTGGAATGAGCAGTTCTTC
CASSVQKRGDWNEQFF
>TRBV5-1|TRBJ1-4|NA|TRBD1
TGCGCCAGCGGGACAGGTAACGACGAAAAACTGTTTTTT
CASGTGNDEKLFF
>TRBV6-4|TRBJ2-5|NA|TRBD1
TGTGCCAGCAGGAACCGGGACAGGAGGATAAGAGAGACCCAGTACTTC
CASRNRDRRIRETQYF
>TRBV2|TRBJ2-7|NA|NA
TGTGCCAGCAGCGCCGGGACACTACCACCCTTATCCTACGAGCAGTACTTC
CASSAGTLPPLSYEQYF
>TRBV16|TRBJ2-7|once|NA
TGTGCCAGCAGCCAACGGGAGCTGTCCTACGAGCAGTACTTC
CASSQRELSYEQYF
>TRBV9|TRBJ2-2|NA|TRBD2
TGTGCCAGCAGCGTCGCGGGGGGGCTTTCGGGGGAGCTGTTTTTT
CASSVAGGLSGELFF
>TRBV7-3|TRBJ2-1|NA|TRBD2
TGTGCCAGCAAACTAGCGGGGGGGCCACTTGAAAGTTACAATGAGCAGTTCTTC
CASKLAGGPLESYNEQFF